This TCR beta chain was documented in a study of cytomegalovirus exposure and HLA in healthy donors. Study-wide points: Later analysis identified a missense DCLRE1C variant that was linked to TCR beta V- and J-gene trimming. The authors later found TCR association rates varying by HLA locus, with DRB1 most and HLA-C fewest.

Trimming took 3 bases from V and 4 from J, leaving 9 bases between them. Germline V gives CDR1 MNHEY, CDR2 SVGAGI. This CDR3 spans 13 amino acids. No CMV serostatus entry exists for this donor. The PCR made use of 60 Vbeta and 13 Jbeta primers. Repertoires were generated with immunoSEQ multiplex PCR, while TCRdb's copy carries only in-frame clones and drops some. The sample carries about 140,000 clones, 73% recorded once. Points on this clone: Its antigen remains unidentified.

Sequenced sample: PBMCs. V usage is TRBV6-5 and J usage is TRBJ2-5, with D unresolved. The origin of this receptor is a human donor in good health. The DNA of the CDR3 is TGTGCCAGCAGTTATGCAGTCAGAGAGACCCAGTACTTC. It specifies CASSYAVRETQYF.